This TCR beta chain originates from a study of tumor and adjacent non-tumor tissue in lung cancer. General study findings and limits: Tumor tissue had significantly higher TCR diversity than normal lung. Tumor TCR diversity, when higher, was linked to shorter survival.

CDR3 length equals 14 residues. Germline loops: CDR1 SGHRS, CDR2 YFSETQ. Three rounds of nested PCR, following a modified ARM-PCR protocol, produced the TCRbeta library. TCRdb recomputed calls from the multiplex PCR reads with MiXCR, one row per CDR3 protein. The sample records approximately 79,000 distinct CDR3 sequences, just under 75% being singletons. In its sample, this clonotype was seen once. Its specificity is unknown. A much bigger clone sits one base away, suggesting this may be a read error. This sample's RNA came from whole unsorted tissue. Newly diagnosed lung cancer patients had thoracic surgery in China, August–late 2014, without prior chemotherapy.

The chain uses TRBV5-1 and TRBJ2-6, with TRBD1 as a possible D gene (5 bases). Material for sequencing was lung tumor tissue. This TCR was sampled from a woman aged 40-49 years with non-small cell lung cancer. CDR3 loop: CASSFTSGANILTF. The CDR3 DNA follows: TGCGCCAGCAGCTTTACATCTGGGGCCAACATCCTGACTTTC.